This section outlines one T cell receptor beta chain sequence together with its context. As processed by the authors: It was from reference gene primer amplification that nucleated cell counts were estimated. The assay was immunoSEQ multiplex PCR, and TCRdb's table has in-frame clones only and misses some. The V and J calls and clone size were taken over from that table, and D and trimming were inferred from the DNA. Of 140,000 or so clones listed, roughly 80% are singletons. The data were obtained in a study of blood T cell repertoires in COVID-19. Germline V CDR1 and CDR2: SGHTS, YDEGEE. V gave up 4 bases and J gave up 3 bases; unmatched junction bases: 7. The CDR3 sequence is 15 residues long.

This TCR was sampled from an elderly woman with acute or convalescent COVID-19. The sequenced material came from peripheral blood. The chain uses TRBV5-8 and TRBJ1-1, with TRBD1 identical over 9 bases. The CDR3 region is CASSHPTGGYTEAFF. The CDR3 bases are TGTGCCAGCAGCCACCCGACAGGGGGGTACACTGAAGCTTTCTTT.